The clone carrying this T cell receptor (beta chain) was counted a few times. CDR3 length: 15 amino acids. Germline CDR1 reads MGHRA; CDR2 reads YSYEKL. After removal of 3 bases from V and 3 bases from J, the junction contained 5 bases not matched to a gene. Sequencing targeted expressed TCRB transcripts, as all isolated RNA had been reverse transcribed. Sequencing used immunoSEQ multiplex PCR; TCRdb keeps in-frame clones, though not all of them. The data contain under 450,000 clones, approximately 14% of them singletons. This record comes from a study of beta chain features in type 1 diabetes. The sequencing sample was made of naive CD4+ T cells from blood. The rearrangement joins TRBV4-1 to TRBJ2-7; TRBD1 aligns across 10 bases. The TCR originated in a man between 25 and 39 years old in good health. The CDR3 loop reads CASSQGGTGVYEQYF. The DNA for the CDR3 is TGCGCCAGCAGCCAGGGCGGGACAGGGGTCTACGAGCAGTACTTC.